Following are 29 T cell receptor beta chains from one sample sequenced in a study of cytomegalovirus exposure and HLA in healthy donors. The PCR employed 60 Vbeta primers together with 13 Jbeta primers. The assay was immunoSEQ multiplex PCR, and TCRdb's table has in-frame clones only and misses some. The sample yields 150,000 to 200,000 clones, approximately 80% seen once. Sample: PBMCs. All receptors come from a man over 45 in good health and CMV-seropositive.

This rearrangement joins TRBV27 to TRBJ1-2, with D hard to call. V was trimmed by 2 bases and J by 4 bases, leaving 8 bases between them. Germline assignment: CDR1 MNHEY and CDR2 SMNVEV (reference sequence). This CDR3 comprises 13 residues. CDR3 residues: CASSLHSLYGYTF. CDR3 coding DNA: TGTGCCAGCAGTTTACACAGCCTCTATGGCTACACCTTC.

This clone has a handful of counts. V gene TRBV18 combines with J gene TRBJ2-2; TRBD2 matches 10 bases. This CDR3 is 15 amino acids long. CDR1 is KGHSH, CDR2 LQKENI, per germline. V trimming: 6 bases; J trimming: 9 bases; junction bases outside the gene matches: 10. The CDR3 coding sequence is TGTGCCAGCTCCCGGACTAGCGGAGGGTTGCGGGAGCTGTTTTTT. Translation gives CASSRTSGGLRELFF.

V is TRBV19 and J is TRBJ1-2; 9 nucleotides agree with TRBD1. This CDR3 has 15 residues. The V and J ends lost 4 bases and 1 base, in that order; junction bases with no gene match: 4. Germline V lookup: CDR1 LNHDA, CDR2 SQIVND (reference sequence). The CDR3 is CASSTTGQGNYGYTF. CDR3 coding DNA: TGTGCCAGTAGTACGACGGGACAGGGTAACTATGGCTACACCTTC.

This chain joins TRBV27 and TRBJ1-5; D gene unclear. The CDR3 contains 15 residues. The V and J ends lost 1 base and 4 bases respectively, with 11 bases between them. CDR1 and CDR2 from the germline V gene are MNHEY and SMNVEV (reference sequence). As DNA, the CDR3 is TGTGCCAGCAGTTTATTTTCAGGTACTAATCAGCCCCAGCATTTT. This gives the protein CASSLFSGTNQPQHF.

This rearrangement joins TRBV18 to TRBJ1-1, with 9 bases fitting TRBD1. The CDR3 is 14 amino acids. Germline lookup yields CDR1 KGHSH and CDR2 LQKENI. Losses at the gene ends were 6 bases for V and 6 bases for J; bases not matched to a gene: 8. The CDR3 bases are TGTGCCAGCTCCCGGGACAGGGAGGCGGCTGAAGCTTTCTTT. Encoded protein: CASSRDREAAEAFF.

J is TRBJ2-3 and V is TRBV6-1; 10 nucleotides match TRBD2. The CDR3 spans 18 residues. V lost 3 bases, J lost 3 bases, and 12 bases stayed unmatched. Per the germline V gene, CDR1 is MNHNS and CDR2 is SASEGT. The CDR3 DNA is TGTGCCAGCAGTGACCCGGGACTAGCGACGGGGTTTACAGATACGCAGTATTTT. Protein sequence: CASSDPGLATGFTDTQYF.

The rearrangement uses TRBV11-1 and TRBJ2-7; 8 bases fit TRBD1. The length of the CDR3 is 12 residues. Trimming at V came to 5 bases and at J to 7 bases, leaving 4 bases not matched to a gene. Germline CDR1 SGHAT, CDR2 FQDESV (reference sequence). CDR3 amino acids: CASSARTGEQYF. CDR3 in DNA: TGTGCCAGCAGCGCGAGGACAGGGGAGCAGTACTTC.

The V gene is TRBV7-8, the J gene TRBJ1-1, with a tentative D call TRBD1 (6 bases). Between the trimmed V and J ends, which lost 2 bases and 1 base, there was a span of 11 bases. The CDR3 covers 15 residues. The V gene's germline CDR1 is SGHVS and CDR2 FQNEAQ. The CDR3 DNA is TGTGCCAGCAGCTTAAGTACAGGGCGGAACACTGAAGCTTTCTTT. Its translation: CASSLSTGRNTEAFF.

The V and J genes are TRBV1 and TRBJ2-1; the table assigns TRBD2, which was not confirmed against the DNA. TRBV1 is a known pseudogene. The CDR3 covers 12 residues. The CDR3 loop is CTSSQAFGEQFF. CDR3 DNA: TGCACCAGCAGCCAAGCCTTCGGTGAGCAGTTCTTC.

V gene TRBV2 combines with J gene TRBJ1-5; D is possibly TRBD1 (6 bases). Germline CDR1 SNHLY, CDR2 FYNNEI. The CDR3 has 15 residues. Trimming took off 7 bases at V and 0 bases at J, with 13 bases between the two ends. The CDR3 loop is CASTRDNYSNQPQHF. CDR3 coding DNA: TGTGCCAGCACCAGGGACAACTATAGCAATCAGCCCCAGCATTTT.

The chain recombines TRBV11-3 with TRBJ1-1; maybe TRBD1 (5 bases). CDR1 SGHNT and CDR2 YENEEA come from the germline V gene. This CDR3 is 15 amino acids long. V shed 5 bases and J shed 0 bases, with 13 bases lying between them. CDR3: CASSPRTGVNTEAFF. In DNA form, the CDR3 reads TGTGCCAGCAGCCCGCGAACAGGAGTGAACACTGAAGCTTTCTTT.

V gene TRBV7-2 combines with J gene TRBJ2-3; 7 nucleotides match TRBD2. Germline V gene sequence: CDR1 SGHTA, CDR2 FQGNSA. CDR3 length equals 15 residues. V shed 5 bases, J shed 5 bases, and the junction held 10 bases outside the gene matches. CDR3 coding DNA: TGTGCCAGCAGCCTCCTGTCGACTAGCCGAGATACGCAGTATTTT. It is translated as CASSLLSTSRDTQYF. Together with reference TRBV7-2 and TRBJ2-3, the CDR3 gives the full variable domain: GAGVSQSPSNKVTEKGKDVELRCDPISGHTALYWYRQSLGQGLEFLIYFQGNSAPDKSGLPSDRFSAERTGGSVSTLTIQRTQQEDSAVYLCASSLLSTSRDTQYFGPGTRLTVL.

The rearrangement joins TRBV5-4 to TRBJ2-7; 8 bases agree with TRBD2. This CDR3 contains 15 residues. Germline trimming cut 1 base from V and 4 bases from J; bases unmatched to any gene: 7. Germline V CDR1 and CDR2: SGHNT, YYREEE (reference sequence). CDR3 amino acids: CASSLHIAGNYEQYF. CDR3 nucleotide sequence: TGTGCCAGCAGCTTGCATATAGCGGGGAATTACGAGCAGTACTTC.

CDR3 region: CASRNRAGYTF. Written as DNA, the CDR3 is TGTGCCAGCAGGAACAGGGCTGGCTACACCTTC. The chain couples TRBV6-6 to TRBJ1-2; a weak D match, TRBD1 (6 bases). This CDR3 contains 11 residues. V lost 6 bases and J lost 7, with 9 bases in between. Germline CDR1 and CDR2: MNHNY and SVGAGI (reference sequence).

The rearrangement joins TRBV25-1 to TRBJ1-1; D not resolved. This CDR3 spans 15 amino acids. The V end was cut by 0 bases, the J end by 5 bases, with 13 bases between. Germline CDR1 MGHDK, CDR2 SYGVNS. CDR3 amino acids: CASSEYGNTGTEAFF. CDR3 DNA: TGTGCCAGCAGTGAATATGGGAATACGGGAACTGAAGCTTTCTTT. The whole variable domain, remainder taken from reference TRBV25-1 and TRBJ1-1, is EADIYQTPRYLVIGTGKKITLECSQTMGHDKMYWYQQDPGMELHLIHYSYGVNSTEKGDLSSESTVSRIRTEHFPLTLESARPSHTSQYLCASSEYGNTGTEAFFGQGTRLTVV.

The chain recombines TRBV9 with TRBJ2-2; a weak D match, TRBD1 (5 bases). V lost 1 base and J 6 bases, leaving 13 bases between the germline ends. This CDR3 spans 15 amino acids. Germline V gives CDR1 SGDLS, CDR2 YYNGEE. The CDR3 nucleotides are TGTGCCAGCAGCGTATCTAGGGGCGCGGCCGGGGAGCTGTTTTTT. It translates to CASSVSRGAAGELFF.

The chain combines TRBV6-6 with TRBJ2-7; D is undetermined. V shed 5 bases and J shed 2 bases, with 16 bases lying between them. There are 15 residues in the CDR3. Germline CDR1 reads MNHNY; CDR2 reads SVGAGI (reference sequence). CDR3 loop: CASSPLGGGPYEQYF. The CDR3 DNA sequence: TGTGCCAGCAGTCCCCTCGGCGGCGGCCCCTACGAGCAGTACTTC.

The genes are TRBV6-1 and TRBJ1-4, with 7 positions matching TRBD1. Germline V lookup: CDR1 MNHNS, CDR2 SASEGT. The CDR3 totals 15 residues. V lost 0 bases to trimming and J lost 4 bases; unmatched junction nucleotides: 2. DNA of the CDR3: TGTGCCAGCAGTGAAGCCGCAGGGGGTAATGAAAAACTGTTTTTT. Translating it yields CASSEAAGGNEKLFF.

This clone was observed once. This chain joins TRBV6-5 and TRBJ1-5; tentative D call: TRBD1 (5 bases). There are 14 residues in the CDR3. Germline loops: CDR1 MNHEY, CDR2 SVGAGI. V lost 1 base, J lost 3 bases, and 7 bases lay in between. CDR3 nucleotide sequence: TGTGCCAGCAGTTACTTGGGGCCCAATCAGCCCCAGCATTTT. Encoded protein: CASSYLGPNQPQHF.

This clone came up once. This chain connects TRBV9 to TRBJ1-5; 7 bases are shared with TRBD1. This CDR3 is 14 amino acids long. The germline CDR1 and CDR2 sequences are SGDLS and YYNGEE. V gave up 3 bases and J gave up 4 bases; unmatched junction bases: 4. DNA for the CDR3: TGTGCCAGCAGCGCGGGGACAGAGAATCAGCCCCAGCATTTT. This encodes CASSAGTENQPQHF.

CDR3 in amino acids: CASMSDSNSPLHF. CDR3 bases: TGTGCCAGTATGTCGGACAGTAATTCACCCCTCCACTTT. V and J are TRBV19 and TRBJ1-6, with D possibly matching TRBD1 (6 bases). The germline V gene has CDR1 LNHDA and CDR2 SQIVND (reference sequence). Trimming shortened V by 7 bases and J by 6 bases, and 10 bases separated the two germline ends. This CDR3 has 13 amino acids.

This chain links TRBV19 with TRBJ1-5; D uncertain. From germline, CDR1 is LNHDA and CDR2 SQIVND (reference sequence). Trimming left V 4 bases short and J 5 bases short, with 6 bases between. This CDR3 spans 12 amino acids. CDR3 DNA sequence: TGTGCCAGTAGTAGACGGGATCAGCCCCAGCATTTT. Translation: CASSRRDQPQHF.

The rearrangement uses TRBV12-5 and TRBJ2-1; 14 nucleotides agree with TRBD2. There are 18 residues in the CDR3. With V trimmed by 5 bases and J by 5 bases, 11 bases remained unmatched. Germline loops: CDR1 LGHNT, CDR2 FRNRAP. DNA of the CDR3: TGTGCTAGTGGTCGCCCGGGACTAGCGGGAGCGAGCCACAATGAGCAGTTCTTC. It yields the protein CASGRPGLAGASHNEQFF.

V and J are TRBV5-1 and TRBJ2-3; 8 bases are a match to TRBD1. The CDR3 sequence is 15 residues long. V gave up 4 bases and J gave up 5 bases; unmatched junction bases: 9. Germline values: CDR1 SGHRS, CDR2 YFSETQ. CDR3 in DNA: TGCGCCAGCAGCCTAGGACAGGGAGCTAAAGATACGCAGTATTTT. As protein: CASSLGQGAKDTQYF. Supplemented by reference TRBV5-1 and TRBJ2-3, the full variable domain reads KAGVTQTPRYLIKTRGQQVTLSCSPISGHRSVSWYQQTPGQGLQFLFEYFSETQRNKGNFPGRFSGRQFSNSRSEMNVSTLELGDSALYLCASSLGQGAKDTQYFGPGTRLTVL.

This chain joins TRBV5-1 and TRBJ2-5, with TRBD2 identical over 12 bases. This CDR3 comprises 16 residues. CDR1 and CDR2 from the germline V gene are SGHRS and YFSETQ. V was pared by 4 bases and J by 7 bases, with 11 bases of the junction left unmatched. The CDR3 here is CASSRNRLAGEGTQYF. For the CDR3, the DNA is TGCGCCAGCAGCCGGAACAGACTAGCGGGAGAGGGGACCCAGTACTTC.

This clone was observed once. The chain recombines TRBV2 with TRBJ2-5; 8 bases match TRBD1. V gave up 7 bases and J gave up 3 bases; unmatched junction bases: 7. The CDR3 consists of 14 residues. CDR1 and CDR2 from the germline V gene are SNHLY and FYNNEI. CDR3 loop: CASTPTGVKETQYF. The CDR3 nucleotides read TGTGCCAGCACCCCGACAGGGGTGAAAGAGACCCAGTACTTC.

The chain recombines TRBV10-2 with TRBJ1-2, with D unclear. This CDR3 is built from 13 residues. The ends were cut back, 0 bases at V and 6 bases at J, with 8 bases in the middle. Germline values: CDR1 WSHSY, CDR2 SAAADI. In DNA form, the CDR3 reads TGCGCCAGCAGTGAGTCGAGGGTGGATGGCTACACCTTC. Translated: CASSESRVDGYTF.

V gene TRBV7-9 combines with J gene TRBJ2-1, with TRBD2 as a possible D gene (6 bases). Looked up from germline, CDR1 is SEHNR and CDR2 is FQNEAQ (reference sequence). Deletions cut 1 base from V and 9 bases from J, with 16 bases between. The CDR3 is made up of 15 amino acids. The CDR3 loop is CASSLGLSGGTEQFF. The CDR3 DNA sequence: TGTGCCAGCAGCTTAGGACTTAGCGGCGGTACTGAGCAGTTCTTC.

The chain joins TRBV18 to TRBJ1-6, with 7 bases aligning to TRBD1. Unmatched junction bases numbered 11, after V lost 6 bases and J lost 9 bases. Germline loops: CDR1 KGHSH, CDR2 LQKENI. The CDR3 is 15 amino acids. Here the CDR3 DNA reads TGTGCCAGCTCGCCCGGGACAGAGATTTTTTCACCCCTCCACTTT. Its protein is CASSPGTEIFSPLHF.